This T cell receptor (beta chain) was recovered during a study of shared clonotypes between healthy human individuals. Study as a whole: CD4 naive cells filled three plates per donor, CD4 memory three, CD8 naive two and CD8 memory one.

Sequencing used immunoSEQ multiplex PCR; TCRdb keeps in-frame clones, though not all of them. Of over 1.4 million clones in the sample, roughly 96% were seen once. Regarding this clone: Its target is not known.

Per the germline V gene, CDR1 is MNHEY and CDR2 is SVGAGI. V dropped 6 bases and J dropped 4; count of bases not matched to a gene: 2. CDR3 length: 12 amino acids. Study-level findings and limits: Rarefaction exposed incomplete sorted-subset sequencing despite large depth. Lower generation probabilities were found for non-shared clonotypes than for those shared by all four donors.

What was sequenced was naive CD4+ T cells sorted from blood. Subset indicated: CD45RA+ positively selected. The V call is TRBV6-5, the J call TRBJ2-7, with TRBD1 matching 8 bases. This clonotype originated in a man in his thirties or forties in good health. For the CDR3, the DNA is TGTGCCAGCAGGACAGGGGTTTACGAGCAGTACTTC. As protein: CASRTGVYEQYF.